The present T cell receptor (beta chain) was sequenced within a study of early T cells in non-severe SARS-CoV-2 infection. Study details: The input, bulk RNA from unsorted whole blood, was sequenced, and chains were unpaired.

TCRdb re-analysed the 5' RACE reads in MiXCR, keeping a single row per CDR3 protein. The data contain 50,000 or so distinct CDR3 sequences, about 13% of them singletons. The CDR3 covers 15 residues. The V gene lost 5 bases and the J gene lost 0 bases, with 11 bases spanning the gap. Germline CDR1 and CDR2: KGHSH and LQKENI. The study, taken as a whole, reports: Matching against VDJdb likely underestimated virus-specific expansions, favoring anti-spike CD8.

This clonotype was counted at least ten times. Its antigen is unidentified. The chain carries TRBV18 and TRBJ2-1, with a tentative D call TRBD1 (6 bases). This clonotype was obtained from an adult who was a healthcare worker with PCR-confirmed SARS-CoV-2 infection or an uninfected control (not recorded which). Input material: whole blood. CDR3 nucleotide sequence: TGTGCCAGCTCATCCTCGACAGGCTCCTACAATGAGCAGTTCTTC. This codes for CASSSSTGSYNEQFF.